The T cell receptor (beta chain) under discussion was sequenced for a study of T cell changes during pregnancy in multiple sclerosis. V was pared by 1 base and J by 9 bases, with 7 bases between. This CDR3 comprises 13 residues. Germline CDR1 SGHTA, CDR2 FQGNSA. Profiled with immunoSEQ multiplex PCR; TCRdb holds only in-frame clones, not every one. This sample has 60,000 to 75,000 clones, with about 91% found just once. The chain is built from TRBV7-2 and TRBJ1-6; D call uncertain. The input for sequencing was peripheral blood, taken in the second trimester of pregnancy. The origin of this receptor is a female donor in good health, enrolled as a control in a pregnancy study. CDR3 in amino acids: CASSLEVSSPLHF. The DNA of the CDR3 is TGTGCCAGCAGCTTAGAAGTTAGTTCACCCCTCCACTTT.